This T cell receptor (beta chain) is from a study of CD8 T cells in ankylosing spondylitis. Looked up from germline, CDR1 is WSHSY and CDR2 is SAAADI. The CDR3 runs 14 residues. Trimming pared 6 bases from V and 1 base from J, leaving 10 bases between. This clonotype was seen a handful of times. Its antigen is currently unknown. General study findings and limits: Disease-linked clones had a CD8+ phenotype and relatively low frequency in peripheral blood. Enrichment of disease-linked clones was reportedly significant in matched ankylosing spondylitis synovial fluid. What appeared characteristic of ankylosing spondylitis blood was a TCR beta motif of 7 or 8 highly homologous variants.

Making use of molecular barcodes, quantitative 5'-RACE generated TCR beta libraries. TCRdb passed the 5' RACE reads through MiXCR, listing each CDR3 protein once. Of approximately 200,000 distinct CDR3 sequences in the sample, 9.5% to 15% were seen once. This receptor was taken from a male donor with ankylosing spondylitis or in good health (not recorded which). The chain links TRBV10-2 to TRBJ2-1; a possible D gene is TRBD1 (5 bases). The sequenced sample consisted of blood, either unsorted or a sorted T cell fraction (not recorded which). This CDR3 reads CASREGVSYNEQFF. CDR3 nucleotide sequence: TGCGCCAGCAGGGAAGGGGTATCCTACAATGAGCAGTTCTTC.